This TCR beta chain is drawn from a study of beta chain features in type 1 diabetes. The germline V gene has CDR1 MNHEY and CDR2 SMNVEV (reference sequence). Trimming pared 5 bases from V and 1 base from J, leaving 11 bases between. The CDR3 sequence is 14 residues long. Findings and caveats of the study: Type 1 diabetes patients had TCRB CDR3s that were shorter (moderately but significantly so) in all four CD4+ subsets. Equally in patients and controls, shorter templates might have been favored by PCR.

Cell sorting via CD45RO/CCR7/CD25/CD127/CD95/CD27 was performed to obtain CD4+ naive, central memory, regulatory and stem cell-like memory cells. What was sequenced were expressed TCRB transcripts, since all of the isolated RNA had been reverse transcribed. Profiling relied on immunoSEQ multiplex PCR, and the TCRdb table lists in-frame clones only, not all of them. The table records 300,000 to 400,000 clones, 9.3% of them present only once. In the case of this clone: Its antigen is currently unknown.

The specimen was central memory CD4+ T cells from blood. The chain joins TRBV27 to TRBJ1-1; D is possibly TRBD1 (5 bases). This sequence originates from a man aged 30 to 45 with type 1 diabetes. The CDR3 region has the DNA TGTGCCAGCAGTCTGGGACGCTGGAACACTGAAGCTTTCTTT. It codes for CASSLGRWNTEAFF.